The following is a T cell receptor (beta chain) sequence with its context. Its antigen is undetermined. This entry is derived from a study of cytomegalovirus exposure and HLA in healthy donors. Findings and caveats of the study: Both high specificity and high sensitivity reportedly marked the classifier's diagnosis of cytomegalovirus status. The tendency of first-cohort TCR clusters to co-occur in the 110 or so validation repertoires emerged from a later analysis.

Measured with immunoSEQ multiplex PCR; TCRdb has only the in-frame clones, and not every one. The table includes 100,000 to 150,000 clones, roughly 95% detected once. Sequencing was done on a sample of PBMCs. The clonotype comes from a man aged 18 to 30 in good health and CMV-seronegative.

The CDR3 is CASSRDRVTGELFF. The CDR3 DNA follows: TGTGCCTCGTCCCGGGACAGGGTCACCGGGGAGCTGTTTTTT. V gene TRBV15 combines with J gene TRBJ2-2; 9 bases align to TRBD1. V lost 11 bases and J lost 4; bases outside the gene matches: 8. Germline-derived CDR1 and CDR2 are LNHNV and YYDKDF (reference sequence). The CDR3 runs 14 residues.